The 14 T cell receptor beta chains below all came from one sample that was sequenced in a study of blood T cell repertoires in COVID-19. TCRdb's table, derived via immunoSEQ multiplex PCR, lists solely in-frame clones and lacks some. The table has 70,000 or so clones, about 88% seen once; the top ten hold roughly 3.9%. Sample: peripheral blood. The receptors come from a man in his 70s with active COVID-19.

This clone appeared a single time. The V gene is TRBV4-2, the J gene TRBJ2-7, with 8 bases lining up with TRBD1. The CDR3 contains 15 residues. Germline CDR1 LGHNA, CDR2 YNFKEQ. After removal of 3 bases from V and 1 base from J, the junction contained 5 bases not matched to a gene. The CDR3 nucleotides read TGTGCCAGCAGCCAGGGACAGGAGGGGTCCTACGAGCAGTACTTC. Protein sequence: CASSQGQEGSYEQYF.

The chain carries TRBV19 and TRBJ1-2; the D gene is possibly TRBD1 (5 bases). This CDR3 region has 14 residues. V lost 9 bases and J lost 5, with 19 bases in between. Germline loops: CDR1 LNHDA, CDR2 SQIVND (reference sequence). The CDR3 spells CASRGGRGEYGYTF. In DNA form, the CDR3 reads TGTGCCAGCCGGGGGGGTCGCGGAGAATATGGCTACACCTTC. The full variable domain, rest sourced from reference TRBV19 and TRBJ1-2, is DGGITQSPKYLFRKEGQNVTLSCEQNLNHDAMYWYRQDPGQGLRLIYYSQIVNDFQKGDIAEGYSVSREKKESFPLTVTSAQKNPTAFYLCASRGGRGEYGYTFGSGTRLTVV.

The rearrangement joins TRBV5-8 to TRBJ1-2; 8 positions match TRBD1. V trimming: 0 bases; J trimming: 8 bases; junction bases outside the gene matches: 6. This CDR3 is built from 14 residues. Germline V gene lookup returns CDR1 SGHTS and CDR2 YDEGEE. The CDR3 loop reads CASSLVQGAEGYTF. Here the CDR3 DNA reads TGTGCCAGCAGCTTGGTCCAGGGGGCTGAGGGCTACACCTTC.

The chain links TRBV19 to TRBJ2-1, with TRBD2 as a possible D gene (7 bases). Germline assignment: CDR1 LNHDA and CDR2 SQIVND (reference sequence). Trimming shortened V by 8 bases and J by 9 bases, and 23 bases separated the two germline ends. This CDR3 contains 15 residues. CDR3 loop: CASYPSLKGGVEQFF. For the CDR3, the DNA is TGTGCCAGTTACCCTTCACTGAAAGGGGGGGTTGAGCAGTTCTTC.

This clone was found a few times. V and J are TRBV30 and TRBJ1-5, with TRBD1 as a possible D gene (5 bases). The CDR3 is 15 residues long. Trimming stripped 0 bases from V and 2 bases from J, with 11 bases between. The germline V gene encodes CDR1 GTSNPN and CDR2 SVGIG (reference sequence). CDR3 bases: TGTGCCTGGAGTGTAGTGGGGGGTGGCAATCAGCCCCAGCATTTT. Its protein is CAWSVVGGGNQPQHF.

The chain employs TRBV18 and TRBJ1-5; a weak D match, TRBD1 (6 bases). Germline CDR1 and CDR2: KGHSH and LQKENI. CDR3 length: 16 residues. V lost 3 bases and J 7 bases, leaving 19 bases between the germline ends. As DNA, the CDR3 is TGTGCCAGCTCACCCCCGGGGGGCGGCCTCGGGCAGCCCCAGCATTTT. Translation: CASSPPGGGLGQPQHF. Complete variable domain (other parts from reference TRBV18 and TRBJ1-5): NAGVMQNPRHLVRRRGQEARLRCSPMKGHSHVYWYRQLPEEGLKFMVYLQKENIIDESGMPKERFSAEFPKEGPSILRIQQVVRGDSAAYFCASSPPGGGLGQPQHFGDGTRLSIL.

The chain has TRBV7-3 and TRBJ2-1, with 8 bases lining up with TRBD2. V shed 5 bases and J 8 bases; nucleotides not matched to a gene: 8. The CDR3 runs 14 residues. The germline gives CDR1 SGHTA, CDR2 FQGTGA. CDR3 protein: CASSAGTSRYEQFF. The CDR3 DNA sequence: TGTGCCAGCAGCGCCGGGACTAGTCGTTATGAGCAGTTCTTC.

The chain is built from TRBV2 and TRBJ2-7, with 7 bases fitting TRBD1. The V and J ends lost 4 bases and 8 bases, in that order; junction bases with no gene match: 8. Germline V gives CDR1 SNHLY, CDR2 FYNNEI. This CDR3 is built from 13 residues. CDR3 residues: CASSVGQGVQQYF. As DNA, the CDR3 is TGTGCCAGCAGTGTTGGGCAGGGGGTGCAGCAGTACTTC. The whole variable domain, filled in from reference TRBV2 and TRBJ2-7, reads EPEVTQTPSHQVTQMGQEVILRCVPISNHLYFYWYRQILGQKVEFLVSFYNNEISEKSEIFDDQFSVERPDGSNFTLKIRSTKLEDSAMYFCASSVGQGVQQYFGPGTRLTVT.

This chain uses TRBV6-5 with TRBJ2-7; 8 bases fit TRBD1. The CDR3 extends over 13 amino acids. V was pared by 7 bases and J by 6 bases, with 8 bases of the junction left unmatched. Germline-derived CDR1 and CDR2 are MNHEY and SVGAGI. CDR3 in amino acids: CASTLGQGGEQYF. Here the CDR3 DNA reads TGTGCCAGCACCTTAGGACAGGGCGGCGAGCAGTACTTC.

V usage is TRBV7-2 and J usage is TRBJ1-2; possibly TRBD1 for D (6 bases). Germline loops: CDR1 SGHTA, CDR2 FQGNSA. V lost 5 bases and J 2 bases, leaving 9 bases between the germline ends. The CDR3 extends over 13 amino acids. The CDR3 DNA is TGTGCCAGCAGCCGCGGACAGAACTATGGCTACACCTTC. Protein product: CASSRGQNYGYTF. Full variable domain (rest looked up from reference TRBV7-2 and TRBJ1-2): GAGVSQSPSNKVTEKGKDVELRCDPISGHTALYWYRQSLGQGLEFLIYFQGNSAPDKSGLPSDRFSAERTGGSVSTLTIQRTQQEDSAVYLCASSRGQNYGYTFGSGTRLTVV.

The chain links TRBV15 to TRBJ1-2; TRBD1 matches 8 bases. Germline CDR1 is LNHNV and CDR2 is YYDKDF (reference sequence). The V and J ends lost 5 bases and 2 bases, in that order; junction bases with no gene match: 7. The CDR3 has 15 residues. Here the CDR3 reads CATSGTGGFNYGYTF. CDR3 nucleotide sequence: TGTGCCACCAGCGGAACAGGGGGGTTCAACTATGGCTACACCTTC.

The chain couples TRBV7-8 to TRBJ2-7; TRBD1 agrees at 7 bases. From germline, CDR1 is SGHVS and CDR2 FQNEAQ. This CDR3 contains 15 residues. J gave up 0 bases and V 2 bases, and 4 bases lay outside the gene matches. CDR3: CASSLRTGLSYEQYF. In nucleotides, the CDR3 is TGTGCCAGCAGCTTACGGACAGGCCTCTCCTACGAGCAGTACTTC.

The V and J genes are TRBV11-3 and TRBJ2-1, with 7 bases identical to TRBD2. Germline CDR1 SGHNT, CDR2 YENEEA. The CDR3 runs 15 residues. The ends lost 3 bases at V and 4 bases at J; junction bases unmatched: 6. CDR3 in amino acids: CASSFGRAAYNEQFF. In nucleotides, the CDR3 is TGTGCCAGCAGCTTTGGGAGGGCTGCGTACAATGAGCAGTTCTTC.

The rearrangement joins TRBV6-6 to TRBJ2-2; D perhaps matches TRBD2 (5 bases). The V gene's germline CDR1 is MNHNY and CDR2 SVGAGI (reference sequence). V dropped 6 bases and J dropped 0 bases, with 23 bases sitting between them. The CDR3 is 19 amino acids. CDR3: CASSNFVQPRAPNTGELFF. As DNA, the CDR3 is TGTGCCAGCAGCAACTTCGTGCAGCCGCGGGCCCCGAACACCGGGGAGCTGTTTTTT.